This passage covers 7 T cell receptor beta chains from one sample sequenced in a study of blood T cell repertoires in COVID-19. Profiling relied on immunoSEQ multiplex PCR, and the TCRdb table lists in-frame clones only, not all of them. The table includes 200,000 to 300,000 clones, under 85% detected once. Material: peripheral blood. The receptors derive from a human donor in a cohort sampled during active COVID-19.

The J gene is TRBJ2-3, the V gene TRBV18; 8 bases line up with TRBD2. The CDR3 runs to 15 residues. Germline CDR1 reads KGHSH; CDR2 reads LQKENI. Losses at the gene ends were 1 base for V and 4 bases for J; bases not matched to a gene: 4. The CDR3 nucleotides read TGTGCCAGCTCACCACTTAGCGGGGCTCCAGATACGCAGTATTTT. Encoded protein: CASSPLSGAPDTQYF. The full variable domain, with the rest looked up from reference TRBV18 and TRBJ2-3, is NAGVMQNPRHLVRRRGQEARLRCSPMKGHSHVYWYRQLPEEGLKFMVYLQKENIIDESGMPKERFSAEFPKEGPSILRIQQVVRGDSAAYFCASSPLSGAPDTQYFGPGTRLTVL.

The chain couples TRBV10-2 to TRBJ2-5; D unclear. Germline-derived CDR1 and CDR2 are WSHSY and SAAADI. V was shortened by 5 bases and J by 7 bases, with 11 bases between the two germline ends. This CDR3 region has 12 residues. The CDR3 here is CASSTVGGTQYF. CDR3 DNA: TGCGCCAGCAGTACAGTTGGTGGGACCCAGTACTTC.

Points on this clone: One end of the junction varies from germline; a read error may be responsible. V usage is TRBV6-5 and J usage is TRBJ1-1; TRBD1 might be the D (6 bases). Germline V gene sequence: CDR1 MNHEY, CDR2 SVGAGI. The CDR3 length is 14 residues. The CDR3 sequence is CATRGTPLRTEAFF. For the CDR3, the DNA is TGTGCCACCAGAGGGACACCCCTTCGGACTGAAGCCTTCTTT.

J is TRBJ2-7 and V is TRBV13; D possibly corresponds to TRBD2 (6 bases). V shed 5 bases and J shed 5 bases, with 16 bases lying between them. This CDR3 has 14 amino acids. The germline V gene has CDR1 PRHDT and CDR2 FYEKMQ (reference sequence). CDR3 DNA: TGTGCCAGCAGCCCCGGGACTCGAGTGGACGAGCAGTACTTC. Protein sequence: CASSPGTRVDEQYF.

The CDR3, as DNA: TGTGCCTGGAGTGCAGGGGGCGGAGAGACCCAGTACTTC. Amino acids: CAWSAGGGETQYF. The gene calls are TRBV30 and TRBJ2-5, with 8 bases fitting TRBD1. Germline V gene data show CDR1 as GTSNPN and CDR2 as SVGIG (reference sequence). The CDR3 sequence is 13 residues long. V was clipped by 1 base and J by 4 bases; unmatched bases: 2.

The V gene is TRBV7-2, the J gene TRBJ1-4; TRBD1 agrees at 7 bases. Germline CDR1 SGHTA, CDR2 FQGNSA. Trimming removed 5 bases from V and 5 bases from J; junction bases left unmatched: 8. This CDR3 is 15 amino acids long. The CDR3 loop is CASSRLGQFNEKLFF. The DNA for the CDR3 is TGTGCCAGCAGCCGTTTGGGACAGTTCAATGAAAAACTGTTTTTT.

This clone has just one count. This chain joins TRBV5-1 and TRBJ1-1; possibly TRBD1 for D (6 bases). The CDR3 is 14 amino acids. The germline V gene encodes CDR1 SGHRS and CDR2 YFSETQ. V was cut by 3 bases and J by 4 bases, with 13 bases left in between. CDR3 nucleotides: TGCGCCAGCAGCTCAGGACAGTTAACCACTGAAGCTTTCTTT. It encodes CASSSGQLTTEAFF.